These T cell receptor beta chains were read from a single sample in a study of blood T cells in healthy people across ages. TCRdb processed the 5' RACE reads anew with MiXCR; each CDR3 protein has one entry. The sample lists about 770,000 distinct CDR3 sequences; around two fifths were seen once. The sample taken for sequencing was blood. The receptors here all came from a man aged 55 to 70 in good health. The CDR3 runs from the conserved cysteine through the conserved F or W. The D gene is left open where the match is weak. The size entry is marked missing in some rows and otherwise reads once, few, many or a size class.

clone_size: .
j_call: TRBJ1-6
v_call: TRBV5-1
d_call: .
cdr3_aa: CASSPEVGYSPLHF
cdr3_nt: TGCGCCAGCAGCCCCGAAGTAGGGTATTCACCCCTCCACTTT

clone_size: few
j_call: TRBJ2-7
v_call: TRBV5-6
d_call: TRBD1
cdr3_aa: CASSNRGRSYEQYF
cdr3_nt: TGTGCCAGCAGCAACAGGGGAAGGTCCTACGAGCAGTACTTC

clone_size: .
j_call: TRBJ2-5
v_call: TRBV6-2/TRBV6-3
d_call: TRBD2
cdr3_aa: CASSYFLGGGRKETQYF
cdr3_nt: TGTGCCAGCAGTTATTTCTTGGGCGGGGGGAGGAAAGAGACCCAGTACTTC

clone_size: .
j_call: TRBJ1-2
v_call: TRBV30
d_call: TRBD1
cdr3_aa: CAWSAPGQGVLEMDGYTF
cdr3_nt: TGTGCCTGGAGCGCTCCGGGACAGGGGGTATTAGAGATGGATGGCTACACCTTC

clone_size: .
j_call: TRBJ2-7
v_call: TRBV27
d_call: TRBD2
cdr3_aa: CASSLRTSGGRVYEQYF
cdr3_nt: TGTGCCAGCAGTTTACGGACTAGCGGGGGGAGAGTCTACGAGCAGTACTTC

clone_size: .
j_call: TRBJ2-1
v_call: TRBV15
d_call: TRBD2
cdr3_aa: CATSRDGGLRGGEYNEQFF
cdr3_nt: TGTGCCACCAGCAGAGATGGGGGCCTCCGGGGGGGGGAATACAATGAGCAGTTCTTC

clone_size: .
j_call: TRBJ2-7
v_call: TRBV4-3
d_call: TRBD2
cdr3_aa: CASSQEGTSGGGYYEQYF
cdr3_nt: TGCGCCAGCAGCCAGGAAGGGACTAGCGGGGGGGGCTACTACGAGCAGTACTTC

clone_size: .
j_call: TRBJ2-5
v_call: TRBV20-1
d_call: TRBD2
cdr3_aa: CSTSIGGTRRGETQYF
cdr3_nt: TGCAGTACTAGTATCGGTGGGACTAGAAGAGGGGAGACCCAGTACTTC

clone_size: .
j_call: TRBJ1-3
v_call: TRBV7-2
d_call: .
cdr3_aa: CASSVTDGNTIYF
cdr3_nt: TGTGCCAGCAGCGTAACGGATGGAAACACCATATATTTT

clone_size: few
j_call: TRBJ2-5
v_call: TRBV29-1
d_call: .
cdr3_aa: CSVVFGETQYF
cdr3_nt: TGCAGCGTTGTTTTTGGAGAGACCCAGTACTTC

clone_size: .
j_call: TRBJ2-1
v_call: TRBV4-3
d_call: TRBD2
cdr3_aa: CASSLSERGTYNEQFF
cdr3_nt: TGCGCCAGCAGCCTATCCGAGCGGGGGACCTACAATGAGCAGTTCTTC

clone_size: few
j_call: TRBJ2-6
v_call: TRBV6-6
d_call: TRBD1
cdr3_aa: CASSPRTGLTGANVLTF
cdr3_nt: TGTGCCAGCAGTCCCAGGACAGGGCTGACTGGGGCCAACGTCCTGACTTTC

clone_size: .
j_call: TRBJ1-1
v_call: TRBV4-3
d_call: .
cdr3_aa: CASSAEGAMNTEAFF
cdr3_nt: TGCGCCAGCAGCGCAGAAGGGGCGATGAACACTGAAGCTTTCTTT

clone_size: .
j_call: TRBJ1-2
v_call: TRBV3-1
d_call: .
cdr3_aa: CASRDTGTANCGYTF
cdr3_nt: TGTGCCAGCAGGGACACAGGGACTGCTAACTGTGGCTACACCTTC

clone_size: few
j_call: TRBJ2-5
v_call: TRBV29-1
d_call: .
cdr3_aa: CSVVWAASYGETQYF
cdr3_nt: TGCAGCGTTGTGTGGGCAGCCTCTTACGGGGAGACCCAGTACTTC

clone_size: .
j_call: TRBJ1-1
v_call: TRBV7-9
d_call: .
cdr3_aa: CASSLTGRIGTEAFF
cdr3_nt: TGTGCCAGCAGCTTAACTGGCAGGATCGGCACTGAAGCTTTCTTT

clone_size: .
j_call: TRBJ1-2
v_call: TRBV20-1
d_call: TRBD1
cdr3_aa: CSARDLGRGERGYGYTF
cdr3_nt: TGCAGTGCTAGAGATTTGGGCAGGGGGGAACGGGGTTATGGCTACACCTTC

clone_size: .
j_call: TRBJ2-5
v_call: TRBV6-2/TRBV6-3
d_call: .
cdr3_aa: CASSNRRETQYF
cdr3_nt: TGTGCCAGTAGTAATCGGAGGGAGACCCAGTACTTC

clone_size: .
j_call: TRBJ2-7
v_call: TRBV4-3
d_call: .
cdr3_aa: CASSPHRGVEQYF
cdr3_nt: TGCGCCAGCAGCCCCCACCGAGGGGTCGAGCAGTACTTC

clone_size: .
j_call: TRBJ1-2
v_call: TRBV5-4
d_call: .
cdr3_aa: CASSLLPNYGYTF
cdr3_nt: TGTGCCAGCAGCTTGTTACCTAACTATGGCTACACCTTC

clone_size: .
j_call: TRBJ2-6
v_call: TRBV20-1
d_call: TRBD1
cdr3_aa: CSARDRESGANVLTF
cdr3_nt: TGCAGTGCTAGGGACAGGGAGTCTGGGGCCAACGTCCTGACTTTC

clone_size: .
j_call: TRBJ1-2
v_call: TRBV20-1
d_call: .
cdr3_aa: CSAMGPGNYGYTF
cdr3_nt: TGCAGTGCTATGGGGCCAGGGAACTATGGCTACACCTTC

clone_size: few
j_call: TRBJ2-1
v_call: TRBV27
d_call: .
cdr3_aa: CASSWWMSSYNEQFF
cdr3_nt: TGTGCCAGCAGTTGGTGGATGAGCTCCTACAATGAGCAGTTCTTC

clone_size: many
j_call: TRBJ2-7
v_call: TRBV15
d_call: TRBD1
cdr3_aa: CATSRRQGVSEQYF
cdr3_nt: TGTGCCACCAGCAGACGACAGGGGGTTAGCGAGCAGTACTTC

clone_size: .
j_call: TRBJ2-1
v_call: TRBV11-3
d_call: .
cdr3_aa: CASSLVRLRGQFF
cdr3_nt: TGTGCCAGCAGCTTAGTGCGGTTGCGGGGGCAGTTCTTC

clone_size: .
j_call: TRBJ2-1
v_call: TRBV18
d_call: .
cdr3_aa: CASSPPNRLNNEQFF
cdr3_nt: TGTGCCAGCTCACCACCGAACAGGCTAAACAATGAGCAGTTCTTC

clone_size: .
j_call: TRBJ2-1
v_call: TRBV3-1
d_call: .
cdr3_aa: CASSQGSSYEQFF
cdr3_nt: TGTGCCAGCAGCCAAGGATCCTCATACGAGCAGTTCTTC

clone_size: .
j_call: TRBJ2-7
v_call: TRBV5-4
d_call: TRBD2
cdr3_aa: CASSLGGSGMSYEQYF
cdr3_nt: TGTGCCAGCAGCTTAGGAGGTAGCGGGATGTCCTACGAGCAGTACTTC

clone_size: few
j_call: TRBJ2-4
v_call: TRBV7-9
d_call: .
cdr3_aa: CASSSGQNTIQYF
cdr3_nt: TGTGCCAGCAGCTCCGGACAGAATACCATTCAGTACTTC

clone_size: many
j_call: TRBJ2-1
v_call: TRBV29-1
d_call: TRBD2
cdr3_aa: CSVRRSEVLGGIMGSYNEQFF
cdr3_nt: TGCAGCGTTAGAAGGAGTGAGGTGTTGGGGGGGATAATGGGGTCCTACAATGAGCAGTTCTTC

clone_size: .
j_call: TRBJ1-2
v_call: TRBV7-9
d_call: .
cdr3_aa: CASSLAQVNYGYTF
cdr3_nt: TGTGCCAGCAGCTTAGCTCAGGTTAACTATGGCTACACCTTC

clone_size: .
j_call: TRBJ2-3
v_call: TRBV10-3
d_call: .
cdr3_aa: CAISESNGRVKGDTQYF
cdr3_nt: TGTGCCATCAGTGAGTCGAACGGCAGGGTGAAAGGAGATACGCAGTATTTT

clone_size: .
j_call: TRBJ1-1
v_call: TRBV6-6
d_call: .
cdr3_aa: CATSPAGSRNTEAFF
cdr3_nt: TGTGCCACCTCCCCTGCGGGTTCACGAAACACTGAAGCTTTCTTT

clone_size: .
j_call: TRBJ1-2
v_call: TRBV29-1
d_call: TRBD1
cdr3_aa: CSAGTTGNYGYTF
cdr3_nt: TGCAGCGCTGGGACGACAGGGAACTATGGCTACACCTTC

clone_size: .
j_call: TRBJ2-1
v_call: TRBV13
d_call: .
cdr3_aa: CASSPLGTHNEQFF
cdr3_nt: TGTGCCAGCAGCCCCCTGGGGACTCACAATGAGCAGTTCTTC

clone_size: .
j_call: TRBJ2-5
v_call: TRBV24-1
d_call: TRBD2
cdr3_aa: CATRGLADDTTQYF
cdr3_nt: TGTGCCACAAGGGGACTAGCCGACGACACGACCCAGTACTTC